The rows below give T cell receptor beta chains drawn from one sample of a study of blood T cell repertoires in COVID-19. Profiled with immunoSEQ multiplex PCR; TCRdb holds only in-frame clones, not every one. The sample lists about 160,000 clones; over 80% were seen once. The sequenced sample consisted of peripheral blood. The receptors derive from a woman of 80 years or more with active or convalescent COVID-19. The CDR3 runs from the conserved cysteine through the conserved F or W. D genes are given only for firm matches. Where a row states a size, it is once, few, many or the class of an expanded clone; other rows omit it.

>TRBV21-1|NA|NA|TRBJ2-3
CASSGRLAGGNTQYF
TGTGCCAGCAGCGGACGACTAGCGGGGGGGAATACGCAGTATTTT
>TRBV18|once|TRBD1|TRBJ2-7
CASSPPGQGTHEQYF
TGTGCCAGCTCACCTCCGGGACAGGGAACCCACGAGCAGTACTTC
>TRBV19|NA|NA|TRBJ1-4
CASSPDPFREEKLFF
TGTGCCAGTAGTCCTGACCCCTTTAGGGAGGAAAAACTGTTTTTT
>TRBV12-3/TRBV12-4|NA|NA|TRBJ2-1
CASSAPGGEQFF
TGTGCCAGCAGTGCCCCCGGGGGTGAGCAGTTCTTC
>TRBV6-5|NA|NA|TRBJ1-1
CASSLSRVVTEAFF
TGTGCCAGCAGCCTGTCCAGGGTGGTGACTGAAGCTTTCTTT
>TRBV7-2|NA|TRBD1|TRBJ2-7
CASSLEGGRRVGF
TGTGCCAGCAGCTTAGAAGGGGGCCGCAGGGTAGGCTTC
>TRBV10-3|NA|NA|TRBJ2-3
CAISAGLVQTDTQYF
TGTGCCATCAGTGCGGGACTCGTCCAGACAGATACGCAGTATTTT
>TRBV2|NA|TRBD2|TRBJ2-1
CASTPGLAWGQFF
TGTGCCAGCACCCCGGGACTAGCGTGGGGGCAGTTCTTC
>TRBV12-3/TRBV12-4|NA|NA|TRBJ2-3
CASSWSGVDTQYF
TGTGCCAGCAGTTGGTCAGGGGTAGATACGCAGTATTTT
>TRBV5-1|NA|TRBD1|TRBJ1-4
CASSRETGEWEKLFF
TGCGCCAGCAGCAGAGAGACAGGGGAGTGGGAAAAACTGTTTTTT
>TRBV7-2|once|NA|TRBJ1-2
CASSLVVQPNYGYTF
TGTGCCAGCAGCTTAGTTGTACAGCCCAACTATGGCTACACCTTC
>TRBV6-2/TRBV6-3|NA|TRBD1|TRBJ1-5
CASSLHRGDSNQPQHF
TGTGCCAGCAGCCTTCACAGGGGGGATAGCAATCAGCCCCAGCATTTT
>TRBV6-5|NA|NA|TRBJ1-5
CASSHDSNQPQHF
TGTGCCAGCAGCCACGACAGTAATCAGCCCCAGCATTTT
>TRBV19|NA|NA|TRBJ2-7
CASSMSRGYEQYF
TGTGCCAGTAGTATGTCCCGGGGATACGAGCAGTACTTC
>TRBV5-1|few|NA|TRBJ2-2
CASSFRQTGELFF
TGCGCCAGCAGCTTTCGACAGACCGGGGAGCTGTTTTTT
>TRBV7-9|NA|NA|TRBJ1-2
CASSQGTKANYGYTF
TGTGCCAGCAGCCAAGGGACAAAAGCTAACTATGGCTACACCTTC
>TRBV6-2/TRBV6-3|NA|NA|TRBJ1-5
CASSSTRGRDQPQHF
TGTGCCAGCAGTAGCACGCGGGGGAGAGATCAGCCCCAGCATTTT
>TRBV5-4|NA|TRBD1|TRBJ1-2
CASSPGQGAGGYTF
TGTGCCAGCAGCCCTGGACAGGGGGCAGGGGGCTACACCTTC
>TRBV4-1|once|NA|TRBJ2-1
CASSQDQGGSYNEQFF
TGCGCCAGCAGCCAAGATCAGGGGGGATCCTACAATGAGCAGTTCTTC
>TRBV7-2|few|TRBD2|TRBJ2-3
CASSPLAGLEDTQYF
TGTGCCAGCAGCCCCCTAGCGGGCCTTGAGGATACGCAGTATTTT
>TRBV25-1|NA|NA|TRBJ1-2
CATSDRSLYGYTF
TGTGCTACCTCGGACAGATCGCTCTATGGCTACACCTTC
>TRBV23-1|NA|NA|TRBJ2-1
CASSQCGEDNEQFF
TGCGCCAGCAGTCAATGCGGGGAGGACAATGAGCAGTTCTTC
>TRBV27|NA|TRBD1|TRBJ2-3
CASSSRDRGLSSDTQYF
TGTGCCAGCAGTTCTAGGGACAGGGGTCTCAGTTCAGATACGCAGTATTTT
>TRBV2|once|NA|TRBJ2-3
CASRATGDTQYF
TGTGCCAGCAGGGCGACGGGAGATACGCAGTATTTT
>TRBV7-8|NA|TRBD1|TRBJ1-2
CASSLGQGYNYGYTF
TGTGCCAGCAGCCTAGGACAGGGGTATAACTATGGCTACACCTTC
>TRBV7-7|NA|NA|TRBJ2-1
CASSLGVMGGNEQFF
TGTGCTAGCAGCTTAGGGGTTATGGGAGGCAATGAGCAGTTCTTC
>TRBV6-2/TRBV6-3|NA|NA|TRBJ1-1
CASSYLEDNTEAFF
TGTGCCAGCAGTTACTTGGAGGATAACACTGAAGCTTTCTTT
>TRBV9|NA|NA|TRBJ2-3
CASSGGAAFNTQYF
TGTGCCAGCAGCGGCGGGGCAGCATTCAATACGCAGTATTTT
>TRBV6-5|NA|TRBD2|TRBJ2-1
CASSYSTWGGVNEQFF
TGTGCCAGCAGTTACTCGACTTGGGGGGGGGTAAATGAGCAGTTCTTC
>TRBV9|NA|NA|TRBJ1-4
CASSVVAGANEKLFF
TGTGCCAGCAGCGTAGTAGCAGGGGCGAATGAAAAACTGTTTTTT
>TRBV7-8|NA|NA|TRBJ2-7
CASSIGVNSYEQYF
TGTGCCAGCAGCATAGGTGTAAACTCCTACGAGCAGTACTTC
>TRBV7-9|NA|NA|TRBJ1-1
CASSLGAGLNTEAFF
TGTGCCAGCAGCTTAGGTGCAGGACTAAACACTGAAGCTTTCTTT
>TRBV5-6|few|TRBD1|TRBJ2-4
CASSRQTGSKGNIQYF
TGTGCCAGCAGCAGACAGACAGGGTCGAAGGGAAACATTCAGTACTTC
>TRBV5-1|NA|TRBD2|TRBJ2-1
CASRSTSRNEQFF
TGCGCCAGCAGGTCGACTAGCAGGAATGAGCAGTTCTTC
>TRBV30|NA|NA|TRBJ2-7
CAWRGGTYEQYF
TGTGCCTGGAGAGGGGGAACCTACGAGCAGTACTTC
>TRBV2|NA|NA|TRBJ2-3
CASSRRGPTDTQYF
TGTGCCAGCAGTCGCAGGGGTCCCACAGATACGCAGTATTTT
>TRBV4-3|NA|TRBD2|TRBJ2-1
CASSQAAGGHNEQFF
TGCGCCAGCAGCCAAGCAGCGGGGGGGCACAATGAGCAGTTCTTC
>TRBV10-2|NA|NA|TRBJ1-6
CASSEGAEDNSPLHF
TGCGCCAGCAGTGAAGGGGCCGAAGATAATTCACCCCTCCACTTT
>TRBV5-6|NA|NA|TRBJ1-3
CASTARGGNTIYF
TGTGCCAGCACCGCAAGGGGAGGAAACACCATATATTTT
>TRBV19|NA|TRBD1|TRBJ2-5
CASSGAGGAGKTQYF
TGTGCCAGTAGCGGGGCAGGGGGCGCTGGAAAGACCCAGTACTTC
>TRBV7-2|NA|NA|TRBJ1-6
CASSLLQGNSPLHF
TGTGCCAGCAGCTTATTGCAGGGGAATTCACCCCTCCACTTT
>TRBV19|many|TRBD1|TRBJ1-2
CAAQGQDRVIGYTF
TGTGCCGCTCAAGGGCAGGACAGGGTAATTGGCTACACCTTC
>TRBV6-5|NA|TRBD2|TRBJ2-1
CASSNGRGALNEQFF
TGTGCCAGCAGTAACGGGCGGGGGGCACTAAATGAGCAGTTCTTC
>TRBV7-9|NA|NA|TRBJ2-2
CASSFDRSNTGELFF
TGTGCCAGCAGCTTTGACAGATCGAACACCGGGGAGCTGTTTTTT
>TRBV25-1|once|NA|TRBJ1-1
CASSENRDGTEAFF
TGTGCCAGCAGTGAGAACAGGGATGGCACTGAAGCTTTCTTT
>TRBV11-2|NA|TRBD1|TRBJ1-2
CASSPAPGTGLAGYTF
TGTGCCAGCAGCCCAGCACCCGGGACAGGGTTAGCCGGCTACACCTTC